A few counts support the clone carrying this T cell receptor (beta chain). Its antigen remains unidentified. One entry per CDR3 protein results from TCRdb running MiXCR on the 5' RACE reads. This sample has about 280,000 distinct CDR3 sequences; less than 9% occur once, and the top ten carry roughly 2.1%. The data derive from a study of identical twins. Study-wide results and caveats: In beta out-of-frame sequences, the excess sharing between twins was weaker.

The ends were cut back, 6 bases at V and 2 bases at J, with 13 bases in the middle. CDR1 is SQVTM and CDR2 is ANQGSEA in the germline V gene. CDR3 length equals 13 residues. This sample also appeared in a second study, on yellow fever vaccine responses in identical twins.

The sample taken for sequencing was memory (CD45RO+) T cells sorted from blood. The rearrangement joins TRBV29-1 to TRBJ1-2, with D maybe TRBD1 (6 bases). The receptor comes from a woman aged 18-35 years in good health. CDR3 residues: CSVETGSNYGYTF. The CDR3 DNA follows: TGCAGCGTCGAAACAGGGTCGAACTATGGCTACACCTTC.